This is a list of T cell receptor beta chains from one sample in a study of cytomegalovirus exposure and HLA in healthy donors. Libraries were prepared by immunoSEQ multiplex PCR; TCRdb keeps only in-frame clonotypes and omits some of them. The table lists 35,000 to 45,000 clones, about 70% of them singletons. The sample taken for sequencing was PBMCs. The source is a man in his thirties or forties in good health and CMV-seronegative. The conserved cysteine and the conserved F or W are not part of the CDR3 here.

j_call,v_call,cdr3_length,cdr3_aa
TRBJ2-7,TRBV7-2,11,ASRTGAAYEQY
.,TRBV10-2,12,ASSEGGRGGELF
TRBJ2-1,TRBV5-1,15,ASSLLAGGPSSNEQF
TRBJ2-7,TRBV6-6,13,ASREAPGPTYEQY
TRBJ2-5,TRBV10-2,14,ASSESRGRGRETQY
TRBJ1-1,TRBV11-2,12,ASSRGAGNTEAF
TRBJ1-4,TRBV5-1,9,ARQRWEKLF
TRBJ1-5,TRBV6-5,13,ASSLRGTANQPQH
TRBJ2-5,TRBV6-1,13,ASSEFGGSSETQY
TRBJ1-2,TRBV4-3,12,ASSQGTGTYGYT
TRBJ1-5,TRBV28,13,ASSSPGSSNQPQH
TRBJ1-6,TRBV10-3,12,AIGRDTNNSPLH
TRBJ2-7,TRBV5-4,12,ASSLGSGSREQY
TRBJ2-7,TRBV10-2,11,ASSVDRGYEQY
TRBJ1-6,TRBV19,11,ASRTGPNSPLH
TRBJ1-1,TRBV7-2,12,ASSQLQGYTEAF
TRBJ2-7,TRBV6-5,12,ASSYSKWQAEQY
TRBJ1-2,TRBV7-9,15,ASSPQFGMDWGYGYT
TRBJ2-7,TRBV5-6,13,ASSQALSELYEQY
TRBJ2-3,TRBV4-1,14,ASSQVAGVITDTQY
TRBJ2-1,TRBV4-1,14,ASSPIGRTTVGEQF
TRBJ2-7,TRBV27,12,ASSLFQGGYEQY
TRBJ2-1,TRBV5-1,14,ASSRPEGALYNEQF
TRBJ1-6,TRBV9,12,ASSVAGGNSPLH
TRBJ2-1,TRBV19,10,ASGGSYNEQF
TRBJ2-2,TRBV4-2,13,ASSQDASGAGELF
TRBJ2-7,TRBV6-6,12,ASSWDRPSYEQY